The entry below gives a single T cell receptor beta chain sequence along with its context. Antigen unknown. Semi-nested PCR with Nested Universal Primer A followed constant-region reverse priming of full-length variable regions. TCRdb analysed the 5' RACE reads with MiXCR anew, one entry per CDR3 protein. The table records approximately 60,000 distinct CDR3 sequences, 25% to 30% of them present only once. The CDR3 sequence is 14 residues long. Germline V gene sequence: CDR1 SGDLS, CDR2 YYNGEE. V was shortened by 1 base and J by 3 bases, with 8 bases between the two germline ends. Study results and limitations: Whole repertoires were not studied in the larger cohort, only one V-J beta rearrangement.

Memory CD4+ cells were defined as CD4+CD45RO+CD25-. J is TRBJ2-1 and V is TRBV9; D is undetermined. The material sequenced was tumor-infiltrating memory CD4+ T cells sorted from the breast tumor. Subset: memory CD4+ T cells, CD4+CD45RO+CD25-. This receptor was identified in a female donor with breast cancer. CDR3 in DNA: TGTGCCAGCAGCGTATCGGGCCTCTACAATGAGCAGTTCTTC. Its translation: CASSVSGLYNEQFF.